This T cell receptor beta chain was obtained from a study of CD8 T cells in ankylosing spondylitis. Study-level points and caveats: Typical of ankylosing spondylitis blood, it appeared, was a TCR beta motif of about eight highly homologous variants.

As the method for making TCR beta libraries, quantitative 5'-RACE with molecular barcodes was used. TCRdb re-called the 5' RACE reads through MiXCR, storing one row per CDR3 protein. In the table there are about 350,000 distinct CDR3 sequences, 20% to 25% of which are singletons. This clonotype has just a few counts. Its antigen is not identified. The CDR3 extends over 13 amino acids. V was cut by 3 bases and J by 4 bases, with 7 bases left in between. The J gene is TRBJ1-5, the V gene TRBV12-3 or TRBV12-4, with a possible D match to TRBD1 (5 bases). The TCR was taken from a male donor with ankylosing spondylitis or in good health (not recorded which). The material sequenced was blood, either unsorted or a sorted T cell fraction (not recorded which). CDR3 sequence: CASSFGANQPQHF. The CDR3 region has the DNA TGTGCCAGCAGTTTTGGGGCGAATCAGCCCCAGCATTTT.